One sample yielded the 2 T cell receptor beta chains listed below, sequenced in a study of T cells in localized non-small cell lung cancer. Repertoires were generated with immunoSEQ multiplex PCR, while TCRdb's copy carries only in-frame clones and drops some. Of 60,000 or so clones listed, roughly 76% are singletons. Specimen: PBMCs, collected before any cancer treatment. The receptors originated from a man between 40 and 75 years old with stage II lung adenocarcinoma.

The rearrangement links TRBV18 to TRBJ2-2, with D possibly TRBD1 on 5 matching bases. Trimming shortened V by 1 base and J by 5 bases, and 14 bases separated the two germline ends. The germline V gene has CDR1 KGHSH and CDR2 LQKENI. The CDR3 loop spans 16 amino acids. The CDR3: CASSPLGATGTGELFF. CDR3 DNA: TGTGCCAGCTCACCACTTGGGGCCACCGGGACCGGGGAGCTGTTTTTT.

The chain has TRBV7-2 and TRBJ2-7; a possible D gene is TRBD2 (6 bases). Between the trimmed V and J ends, which lost 5 bases and 4 bases, there was a span of 9 bases. This CDR3 is built from 12 residues. Germline V gives CDR1 SGHTA, CDR2 FQGNSA. Here the CDR3 DNA reads TGTGCCAGCAGCATGGGGGGATACGAGCAGTACTTC. Encoded protein: CASSMGGYEQYF. Filled out from reference TRBV7-2 and TRBJ2-7, the complete variable domain reads GAGVSQSPSNKVTEKGKDVELRCDPISGHTALYWYRQSLGQGLEFLIYFQGNSAPDKSGLPSDRFSAERTGGSVSTLTIQRTQQEDSAVYLCASSMGGYEQYFGPGTRLTVT.